The T cell receptor (beta chain) under discussion was sequenced for a study of beta chain features in type 1 diabetes. In the study overall: No patient-donor differences in age, gender, total cells or subset yield. All samples together contributed more than 90,000,000 sorted cells for examination.

Staining for CD45RO/CCR7/CD25/CD127/CD95/CD27 allowed sorting of CD4+ naive, central memory, regulatory and stem cell-like memory cells. Of the isolated RNA, all was reverse transcribed, and so the sequenced material was expressed TCRB transcripts. Measured with immunoSEQ multiplex PCR; TCRdb has only the in-frame clones, and not every one. The sample has 970,000 or so clones, roughly a sixth seen once. Looked up from germline, CDR1 is LNHDA and CDR2 is SQIVND (reference sequence). J was trimmed by 3 bases and V by 10 bases; bases with no gene match: 9. CDR3 length: 13 amino acids. The TCR was taken from a woman aged 18-30 years in good health. The chain recombines TRBV19 with TRBJ2-7; 7 nucleotides line up with TRBD1. The sequencing sample was made of naive CD4+ T cells from blood. In nucleotides, the CDR3 is TGTGCCACCCAAAGGTCAGGGGGCTACGAGCAGTACTTC. It codes for CATQRSGGYEQYF.